Shown below are 26 T cell receptor beta chains from a single sample sequenced in a study of blood T cell repertoires in COVID-19. Sequencing was performed with immunoSEQ multiplex PCR; in TCRdb, only in-frame clones are kept and a portion is missing. This table holds 52,000 or so clones, 85% to 90% found once. Material: peripheral blood. The receptor set was obtained from a human donor in a cohort sampled during active COVID-19.

As DNA, the CDR3 is TGTGCCAGCAGCCCCAGTCGAGCGGGAGAGCAGTACGTC. It translates to CASSPSRAGEQYV. The gene calls are TRBV11-2 and TRBJ2-7, with TRBD2 matching 7 bases. In germline, CDR1 is SGHAT, CDR2 FQNNGV. Trimming took 5 bases from V and 7 from J; bases not matched to a gene: 8. The CDR3 sequence is 13 residues long.

The V call is TRBV11-3, the J call TRBJ2-1, with D perhaps TRBD2 (7 bases). V shed 5 bases and J shed 4 bases, with 12 bases lying between them. Germline assignment: CDR1 SGHNT and CDR2 YENEEA. This CDR3 comprises 14 residues. CDR3 nucleotide sequence: TGTGCCAGCAGCCCCCGGGGGGCGTACAATGAGCAGTTCTTC. Protein sequence: CASSPRGAYNEQFF.

This chain connects TRBV18 to TRBJ1-1; no clear D gene. In germline, CDR1 is KGHSH, CDR2 LQKENI. Trimming removed 2 bases from V and 0 bases from J, with 7 bases in between. The CDR3 contains 14 residues. The CDR3 here is CASSPSQVNTEAFF. The CDR3 DNA follows: TGTGCCAGCTCACCAAGTCAGGTGAACACTGAAGCTTTCTTT.

The rearrangement links TRBV3-1 (or the pseudogene TRBV3-2) to TRBJ2-1; D is unresolved. There are 12 residues in the CDR3. Trimming cost V 1 base and J 9 bases, with 7 bases left between them. Germline V gene sequence: CDR1 LGHDT, CDR2 YNNKEL (reference sequence). CDR3 coding DNA: TGTGCCAGCAGCCAAGTCGTAGCTGAGCAGTTCTTC. It is translated as CASSQVVAEQFF.

The chain joins TRBV7-3 to TRBJ1-2; 9 nucleotides match TRBD1. CDR3 size: 15 residues. Trimming removed 5 bases from V and 7 bases from J; junction bases left unmatched: 11. CDR1 SGHTA and CDR2 FQGTGA come from the germline V gene. CDR3 sequence (DNA): TGTGCCAGCAGCCCACGGACAGGGGCGCAGGGTGGCTACACCTTC. This translates into CASSPRTGAQGGYTF.

J is TRBJ2-3 and V is TRBV6-2 or TRBV6-3, with a possible D match to TRBD2 (6 bases). The CDR3 consists of 20 residues. The V and J ends lost 4 bases and 1 base respectively, with 27 bases between them. Germline values: CDR1 MNHEY, CDR2 SVGEGT. CDR3 bases: TGTGCCAGCAGTTTCCTTAGCGGAGAGGAGCTTGATGTCGGCACAGATACGCAGTATTTT. Encoded protein: CASSFLSGEELDVGTDTQYF.

The chain carries TRBV5-1 and TRBJ1-3, with D maybe TRBD1 (6 bases). This CDR3 has 16 residues. Germline V CDR1 and CDR2: SGHRS, YFSETQ. The V and J ends lost 4 bases and 4 bases respectively, with 18 bases between them. The CDR3 nucleotides read TGCGCCAGCAGCAACAGGGCCCCGGCCAGCGGAAACACCATATATTTT. Its translation: CASSNRAPASGNTIYF.

This chain connects TRBV19 to TRBJ1-1; the match to TRBD1 covers 7 bases. The CDR3 is made up of 15 amino acids. V lost 5 bases, J lost 0 bases, and 6 bases stayed unmatched. Germline values: CDR1 LNHDA, CDR2 SQIVND (reference sequence). DNA for the CDR3: TGTGCCAGTAGTGGGAAGACAGGGTTGAACACTGAAGCTTTCTTT. It codes for CASSGKTGLNTEAFF. The entire variable domain, with the rest obtained from reference TRBV19 and TRBJ1-1, is as follows: DGGITQSPKYLFRKEGQNVTLSCEQNLNHDAMYWYRQDPGQGLRLIYYSQIVNDFQKGDIAEGYSVSREKKESFPLTVTSAQKNPTAFYLCASSGKTGLNTEAFFGQGTRLTVV.

The chain uses TRBV4-1 and TRBJ2-7; 12 bases map to TRBD2. Germline V gives CDR1 MGHRA, CDR2 YSYEKL. CDR3 length: 19 amino acids. V shed 1 base, J shed 2 bases, and the junction held 12 bases outside the gene matches. The CDR3 region is CASSQALGLAGQVAYEQYF. The CDR3 DNA sequence: TGCGCCAGCAGCCAAGCCCTGGGACTAGCGGGCCAGGTCGCCTACGAGCAGTACTTC.

CDR3 loop: CASSSSGGGETQYF. CDR3 nucleotide sequence: TGCGCCAGCAGCTCTAGCGGGGGCGGGGAGACCCAGTACTTC. The chain is built from TRBV5-1 and TRBJ2-5; TRBD2 agrees at 10 bases. V lost 3 bases, J lost 5 bases, and 4 bases stayed unmatched. The V gene's germline CDR1 is SGHRS and CDR2 YFSETQ. CDR3 length equals 14 residues.

This CDR3 reads CASSLVGQSTEQYF. As DNA, the CDR3 is TGTGCCAGCAGCTTGGTTGGGCAGTCAACCGAGCAGTACTTC. The rearrangement links TRBV5-4 to TRBJ2-7; D gene uncertain. Germline CDR1 reads SGHNT; CDR2 reads YYREEE (reference sequence). Trimming took 0 bases from V and 6 from J, leaving 13 bases between them. The CDR3 consists of 14 residues.

The chain couples TRBV14 to TRBJ2-5; 8 bases are a match to TRBD1. Per the germline V gene, CDR1 is SGHDN and CDR2 is FVKESK. The CDR3 loop spans 15 amino acids. The ends lost 8 bases at V and 3 bases at J; junction bases unmatched: 11. DNA of the CDR3: TGTGCCAGCGCACCGGGACAGGATTTAGAAGAGACCCAGTACTTC. This codes for CASAPGQDLEETQYF.

This clone was recorded only once. The chain is built from TRBV28 and TRBJ2-7; TRBD2 matches at 11 bases. This CDR3 spans 14 amino acids. V shed 5 bases, J shed 3 bases, and the junction held 3 bases outside the gene matches. Germline CDR1 and CDR2: MDHEN and SYDVKM. The CDR3 DNA is TGTGCCAGCAGTCGGGGGACTAGCGGCTACGAGCAGTACTTC. The encoded protein is CASSRGTSGYEQYF.

V is TRBV18 and J is TRBJ2-3; 11 bases map to TRBD2. From germline, CDR1 is KGHSH and CDR2 LQKENI. The CDR3 totals 15 residues. Trimming took 2 bases from V and 6 from J; bases not matched to a gene: 4. CDR3: CASSPVPSGRDTQYF. In DNA, the CDR3 is TGTGCCAGCTCACCAGTCCCTAGCGGGAGGGATACGCAGTATTTT.

The chain links TRBV5-1 to TRBJ2-7; a possible D gene is TRBD1 (6 bases). CDR3 length equals 14 residues. Trimming stripped 4 bases from V and 3 bases from J, with 14 bases between. CDR1 and CDR2 from the germline V gene are SGHRS and YFSETQ. In nucleotides, the CDR3 is TGCGCCAGCAGCCTCCGGGACACATTCTACGAGCAGTACTTC. Its protein product is CASSLRDTFYEQYF.

V usage is TRBV11-1 and J usage is TRBJ2-7; 8 bases map to TRBD1. The V and J ends lost 1 base and 3 bases, in that order; junction bases with no gene match: 5. The CDR3 is 15 residues long. Per the germline V gene, CDR1 is SGHAT and CDR2 is FQDESV (reference sequence). The DNA for the CDR3 is TGTGCCAGCAGCTTAGTTCAGACAGGGGTCTACGAGCAGTACTTC. Translation: CASSLVQTGVYEQYF.

The chain uses TRBV11-3 and TRBJ2-3, with D uncertain. The CDR3 runs to 15 residues. Germline V CDR1 and CDR2: SGHNT, YENEEA. The germline V and J ends were trimmed by 3 bases and 0 bases, with 10 bases remaining between them. In nucleotides, the CDR3 is TGTGCCAGCAGCTTGAACGGAGCTAGCACAGATACGCAGTATTTT. This codes for CASSLNGASTDTQYF.

The rearrangement links TRBV25-1 to TRBJ1-4, with 7 bases aligning to TRBD1. CDR1 is MGHDK and CDR2 is SYGVNS in the germline V gene. Unmatched junction bases numbered 6, after V lost 4 bases and J lost 4 bases. The CDR3 is made up of 15 amino acids. The DNA of the CDR3 is TGTGCCAGCAGTGGTCGGACAGGAGTTAATGAAAAACTGTTTTTT. Amino acids: CASSGRTGVNEKLFF.

CDR3 nucleotides: TGTGCCAGCAGCCCCTCCGCAGGGAGGGGGTACGAGCAGTACGTC. Protein: CASSPSAGRGYEQYV. This chain connects TRBV11-2 to TRBJ2-7; tentatively, D is TRBD2 (7 bases). CDR3 size: 15 residues. Germline CDR1 reads SGHAT; CDR2 reads FQNNGV. Trimming stripped 5 bases from V and 4 bases from J, with 18 bases between.

CDR3 DNA: TGTGCCAGTTCGGTACGGGACAGAAATAATTCACCCCTCCACTTT. The encoded protein is CASSVRDRNNSPLHF. The J gene is TRBJ1-6, the V gene TRBV28; 7 bases agree with TRBD1. The CDR3 is 15 amino acids. Trimming at V came to 9 bases and at J to 5 bases, leaving 10 bases not matched to a gene. CDR1 and CDR2 (germline): MDHEN, SYDVKM. Using reference TRBV28 and TRBJ1-6 for the parts outside the CDR3, the full variable domain is DVKVTQSSRYLVKRTGEKVFLECVQDMDHENMFWYRQDPGLGLRLIYFSYDVKMKEKGDIPEGYSVSREKKERFSLILESASTNQTSMYLCASSVRDRNNSPLHFGNGTRLTVT.

V gene TRBV6-4 combines with J gene TRBJ2-5; 15 bases agree with TRBD2. Germline CDR1 is MRHNA and CDR2 is SNTAGT. This CDR3 has 17 residues. The J segment lost 4 bases and the V segment lost 6 bases, leaving 9 bases of the junction unmatched. The CDR3 loop reads CASSGTSGRSVVETQYF. The DNA of the CDR3 is TGTGCCAGCAGCGGGACTAGCGGGAGGTCGGTCGTAGAGACCCAGTACTTC.

The chain combines TRBV30 with TRBJ2-4, with 16 nucleotides matching TRBD2. With V trimmed by 2 bases and J by 2 bases, 9 bases remained unmatched. The CDR3 totals 19 residues. Germline loops: CDR1 GTSNPN, CDR2 SVGIG (reference sequence). The CDR3 region is CAWSPRGLAGGPTKNIQYF. For the CDR3, the DNA is TGTGCCTGGAGTCCGCGGGGACTAGCGGGGGGGCCGACCAAAAACATTCAGTACTTC.

The gene calls are TRBV11-3 and TRBJ1-6, with 7 bases aligning to TRBD1. The CDR3 sequence is 14 residues long. Germline V gene sequence: CDR1 SGHNT, CDR2 YENEEA. V was clipped by 5 bases and J by 9 bases; unmatched bases: 7. The CDR3 DNA reads as TGTGCCAGCAGCCGGACAGGACCTAGTTCACCCCTCCACTTT. This encodes CASSRTGPSSPLHF. Using reference TRBV11-3 and TRBJ1-6 for the parts outside the CDR3, the full variable domain is EAGVVQSPRYKIIEKKQPVAFWCNPISGHNTLYWYLQNLGQGPELLIRYENEEAVDDSQLPKDRFSAERLKGVDSTLKIQPAELGDSAVYLCASSRTGPSSPLHFGNGTRLTVT.

The chain recombines TRBV28 with TRBJ1-2, with D possibly being TRBD1 (5 bases). Germline V CDR1 and CDR2: MDHEN, SYDVKM. This CDR3 region has 15 residues. Trimming stripped 3 bases from V and 0 bases from J, with 11 bases between. The chain's CDR3 is CASSFFGASNYGYTF. DNA for the CDR3: TGTGCCAGCAGTTTTTTTGGGGCCTCTAACTATGGCTACACCTTC.

This clone was counted a single time. V usage is TRBV5-1 and J usage is TRBJ2-7; D is perhaps TRBD1 (6 bases). Trimming pared 1 base from V and 5 bases from J, leaving 16 bases between. Germline V CDR1 and CDR2: SGHRS, YFSETQ. There are 15 residues in the CDR3. The CDR3 DNA is TGCGCCAGCAGCTTGCTGGGGGCGCTTGGAGACGAGCAGTACGTC. This gives the protein CASSLLGALGDEQYV.

In this sample, this clone turned up once. The chain has TRBV6-5 and TRBJ1-2; 10 bases align to TRBD1. V lost 2 bases, J lost 8 bases, and 5 bases stayed unmatched. Per germline, CDR1 MNHEY and CDR2 SVGAGI. This CDR3 comprises 14 residues. The CDR3 DNA reads TGTGCCAGCAGTTACACCGGACAGGGGGGAGGCTACACCTTC. Protein: CASSYTGQGGGYTF.